A single TCR beta chain is shown here with its context. The entry originates in a study of tumour-infiltrating T cells in Burkitt lymphoma. On the study more broadly: Survival, overall and progression-free, tracked with productive clonality.

Clones were read by immunoSEQ multiplex PCR, and TCRdb kept only the in-frame ones, dropping some. The table records 2,000 to 3,000 clones, approximately 88% of them present only once. Germline V CDR1 and CDR2: SGHRS, YFSETQ. Trimming pared 0 bases from V and 3 bases from J, leaving 5 bases between. The CDR3 totals 13 residues. The receptor was derived from a human donor with diffuse large B-cell lymphoma. The V gene is TRBV5-1, the J gene TRBJ2-3; the D is unclear. Sequenced sample: tumor tissue. As DNA, the CDR3 is TGCGCCAGCAGCTTGGGAGATACAGATACGCAGTATTTT. The encoded protein is CASSLGDTDTQYF.